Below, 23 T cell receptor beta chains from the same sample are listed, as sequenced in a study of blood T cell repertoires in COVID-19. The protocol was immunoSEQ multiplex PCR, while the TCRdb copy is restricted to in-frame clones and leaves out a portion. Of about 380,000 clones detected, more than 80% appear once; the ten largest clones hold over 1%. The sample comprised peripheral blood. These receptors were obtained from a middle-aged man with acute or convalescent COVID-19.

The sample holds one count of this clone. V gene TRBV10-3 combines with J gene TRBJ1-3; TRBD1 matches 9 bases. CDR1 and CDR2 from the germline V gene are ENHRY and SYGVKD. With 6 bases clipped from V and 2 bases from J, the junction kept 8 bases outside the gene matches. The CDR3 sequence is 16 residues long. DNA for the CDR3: TGTGCCATCAGGCCTCAACAGGGGGCAGCTGGAAACACCATATATTTT. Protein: CAIRPQQGAAGNTIYF.

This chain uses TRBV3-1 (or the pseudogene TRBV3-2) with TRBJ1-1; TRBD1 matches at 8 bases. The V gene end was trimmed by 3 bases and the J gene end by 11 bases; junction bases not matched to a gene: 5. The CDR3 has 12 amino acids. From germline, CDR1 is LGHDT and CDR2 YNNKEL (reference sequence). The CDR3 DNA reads TGTGCCAGCAGCCAGAGACAGGGGTTGGCTTTCTTT. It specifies CASSQRQGLAFF.

Here the CDR3 reads CASSFGLAGAYEQYF. The CDR3 nucleotides read TGTGCCAGCAGTTTCGGACTAGCGGGAGCCTACGAGCAGTACTTC. This chain connects TRBV28 to TRBJ2-7; TRBD2 aligns across 13 bases. This CDR3 is 15 amino acids long. V dropped 3 bases and J dropped 2; count of bases not matched to a gene: 1. Germline CDR1 MDHEN, CDR2 SYDVKM.

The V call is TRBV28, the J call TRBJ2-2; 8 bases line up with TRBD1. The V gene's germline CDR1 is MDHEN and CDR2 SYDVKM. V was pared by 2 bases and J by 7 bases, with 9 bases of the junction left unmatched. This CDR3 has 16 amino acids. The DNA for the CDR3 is TGTGCCAGCAGTTTACAGGGGGCGCAAATGGACGGGGAGCTGTTTTTT. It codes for CASSLQGAQMDGELFF.

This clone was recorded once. CDR3 sequence (DNA): TGTGCCTGGAGTCGCACAGGGGGTTCCACCGGGGAGCTGTTTTTT. Translation: CAWSRTGGSTGELFF. The chain combines TRBV30 with TRBJ2-2; 8 bases agree with TRBD1. Germline V gene data show CDR1 as GTSNPN and CDR2 as SVGIG (reference sequence). J was trimmed by 4 bases and V by 2 bases; bases with no gene match: 6. The CDR3 covers 15 residues. Looking up the rest from reference TRBV30 and TRBJ2-2 gives the full variable domain: SQTIHQWPATLVQPVGSPLSLECTVEGTSNPNLYWYRQAAGRGLQLLFYSVGIGQISSEVPQNLSASRPQDRQFILSSKKLLLSDSGFYLCAWSRTGGSTGELFFGEGSRLTVL.

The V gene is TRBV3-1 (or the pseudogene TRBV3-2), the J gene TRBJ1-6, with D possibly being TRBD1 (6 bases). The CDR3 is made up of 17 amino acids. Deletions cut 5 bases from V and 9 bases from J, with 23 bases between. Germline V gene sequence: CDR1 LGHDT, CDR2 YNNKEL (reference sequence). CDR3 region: CASSTMTGGWDGSPLHF. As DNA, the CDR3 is TGTGCCAGCAGCACAATGACAGGCGGTTGGGATGGTTCACCCCTCCACTTT.

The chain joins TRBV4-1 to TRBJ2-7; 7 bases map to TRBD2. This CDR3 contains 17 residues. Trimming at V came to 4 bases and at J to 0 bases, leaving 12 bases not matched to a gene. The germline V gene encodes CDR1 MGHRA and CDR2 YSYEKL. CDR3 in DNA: TGCGCCAGCAGCCGTCTCGTGGGAGGGCCAATCTCCTACGAGCAGTACTTC. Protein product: CASSRLVGGPISYEQYF.

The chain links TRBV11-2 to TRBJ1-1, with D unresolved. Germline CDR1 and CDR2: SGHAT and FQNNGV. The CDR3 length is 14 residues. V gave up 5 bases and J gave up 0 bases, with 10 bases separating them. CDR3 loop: CASSKGRLNTEAFF. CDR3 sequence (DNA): TGTGCCAGCAGCAAAGGGAGGCTGAACACTGAAGCTTTCTTT.

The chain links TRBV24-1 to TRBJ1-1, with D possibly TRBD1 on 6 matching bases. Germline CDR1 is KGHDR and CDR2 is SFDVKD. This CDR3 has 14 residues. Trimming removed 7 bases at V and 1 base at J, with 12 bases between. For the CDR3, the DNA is TGTGCCACCAGCACAGGGCTAAGGAACACTGAAGCTTTCTTT. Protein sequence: CATSTGLRNTEAFF.

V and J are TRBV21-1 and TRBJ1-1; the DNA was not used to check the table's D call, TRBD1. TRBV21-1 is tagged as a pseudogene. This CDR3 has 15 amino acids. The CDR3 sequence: CASSKVHRRNTEAFF. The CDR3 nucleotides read TGTGCCAGCAGCAAAGTTCACAGAAGGAACACTGAAGCTTTCTTT.

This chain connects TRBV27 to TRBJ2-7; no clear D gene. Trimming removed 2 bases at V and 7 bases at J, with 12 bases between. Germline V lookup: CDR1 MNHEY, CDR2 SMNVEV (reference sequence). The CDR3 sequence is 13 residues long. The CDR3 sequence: CASSLVRGSEQYF. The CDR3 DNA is TGTGCCAGCAGTTTAGTGCGAGGATCGGAGCAGTACTTC.

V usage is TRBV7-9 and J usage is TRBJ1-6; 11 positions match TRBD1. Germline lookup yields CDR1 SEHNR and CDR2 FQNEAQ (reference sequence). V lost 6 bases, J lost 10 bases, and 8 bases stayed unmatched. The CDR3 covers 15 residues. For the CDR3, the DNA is TGTGCCAGCAGTCCTGGTGGACAGGGGGCGTCACCCCTCCACTTT. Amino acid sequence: CASSPGGQGASPLHF. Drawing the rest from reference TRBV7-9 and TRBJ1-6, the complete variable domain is DTGVSQNPRHKITKRGQNVTFRCDPISEHNRLYWYRQTLGQGPEFLTYFQNEAQLEKSRLLSDRFSAERPKGSFSTLEIQRTEQGDSAMYLCASSPGGQGASPLHFGNGTRLTVT.

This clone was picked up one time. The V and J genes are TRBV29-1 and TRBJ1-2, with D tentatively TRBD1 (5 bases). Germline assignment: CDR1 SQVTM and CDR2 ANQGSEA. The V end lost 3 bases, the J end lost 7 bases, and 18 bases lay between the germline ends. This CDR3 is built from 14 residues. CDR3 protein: CSVDVQTLGGGYTF. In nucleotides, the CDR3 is TGCAGCGTTGATGTGCAGACCTTGGGGGGTGGCTACACCTTC.

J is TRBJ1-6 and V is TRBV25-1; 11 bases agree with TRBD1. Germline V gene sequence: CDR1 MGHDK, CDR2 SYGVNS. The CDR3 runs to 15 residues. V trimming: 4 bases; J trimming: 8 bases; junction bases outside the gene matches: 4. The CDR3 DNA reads TGTGCCAGCAGTGTCGGGACAGGGGGGCATTCACCCCTCCACTTT. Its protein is CASSVGTGGHSPLHF.

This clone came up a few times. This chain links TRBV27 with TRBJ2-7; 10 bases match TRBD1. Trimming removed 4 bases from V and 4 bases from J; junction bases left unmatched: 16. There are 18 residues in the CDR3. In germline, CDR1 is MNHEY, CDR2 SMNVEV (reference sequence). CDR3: CASSSTTTPGQGLYEQYF. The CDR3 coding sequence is TGTGCCAGCAGTTCGACAACCACGCCGGGACAGGGGCTGTACGAGCAGTACTTC.

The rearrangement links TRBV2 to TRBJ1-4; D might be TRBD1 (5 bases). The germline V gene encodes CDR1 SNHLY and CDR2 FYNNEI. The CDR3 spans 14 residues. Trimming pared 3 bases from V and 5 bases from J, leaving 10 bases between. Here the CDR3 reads CASSDDSENEKLFF. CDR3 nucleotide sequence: TGTGCCAGCAGTGACGACAGCGAAAATGAAAAACTGTTTTTT.

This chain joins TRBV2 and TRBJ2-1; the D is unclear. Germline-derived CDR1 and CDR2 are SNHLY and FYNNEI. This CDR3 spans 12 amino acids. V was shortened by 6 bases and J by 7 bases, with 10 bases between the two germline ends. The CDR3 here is CASRVVQNEQFF. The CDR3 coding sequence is TGTGCCAGCAGGGTCGTGCAGAATGAGCAGTTCTTC.

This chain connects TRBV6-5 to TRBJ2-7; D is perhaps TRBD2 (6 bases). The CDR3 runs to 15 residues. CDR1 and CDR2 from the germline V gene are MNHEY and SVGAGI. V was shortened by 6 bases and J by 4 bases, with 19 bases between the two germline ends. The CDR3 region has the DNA TGTGCCAGCAGCCTCAAAAGCGGAGGGTGGTACGAGCAGTACTTC. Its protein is CASSLKSGGWYEQYF.

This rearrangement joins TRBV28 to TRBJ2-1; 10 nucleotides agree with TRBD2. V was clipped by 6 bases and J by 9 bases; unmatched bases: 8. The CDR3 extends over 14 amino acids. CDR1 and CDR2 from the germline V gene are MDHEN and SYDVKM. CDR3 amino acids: CASRLAGVRGEQFF. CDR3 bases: TGTGCCAGCAGGCTAGCGGGGGTACGGGGTGAGCAGTTCTTC.

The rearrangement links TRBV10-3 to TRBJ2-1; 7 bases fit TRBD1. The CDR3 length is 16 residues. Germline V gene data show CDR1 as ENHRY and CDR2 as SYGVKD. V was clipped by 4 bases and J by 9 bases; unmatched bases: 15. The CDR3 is CAISGPSDRLGCEQFF. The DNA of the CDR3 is TGTGCCATCAGTGGCCCTTCGGACAGGTTGGGATGTGAGCAGTTCTTC.

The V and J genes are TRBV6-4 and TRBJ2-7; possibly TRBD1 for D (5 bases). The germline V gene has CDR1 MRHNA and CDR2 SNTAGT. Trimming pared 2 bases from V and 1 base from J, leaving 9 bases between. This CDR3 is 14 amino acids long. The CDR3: CASSDQGSSYEQYF. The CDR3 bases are TGTGCCAGCAGTGACCAGGGCTCGTCCTACGAGCAGTACTTC.

The CDR3 sequence is CASSYSRRQGVVAGELFF. In DNA, the CDR3 is TGTGCCAGCAGTTACTCTAGGCGACAGGGGGTAGTCGCCGGGGAGCTGTTTTTT. The rearrangement uses TRBV6-2 or TRBV6-3 and TRBJ2-2, with 9 bases identical to TRBD1. V was pared by 0 bases and J by 6 bases, with 11 bases of the junction left unmatched. Germline loops: CDR1 MNHEY, CDR2 SVGEGT. The CDR3 runs 18 residues.

As DNA, the CDR3 is TGTGCCAGCAGCGTAGGGCTAGCGCACTCCTACAATGAGCAGTTCTTC. Translation gives CASSVGLAHSYNEQFF. V gene TRBV9 combines with J gene TRBJ2-1; tentative D call: TRBD2 (6 bases). Deletions cut 0 bases from V and 0 bases from J, with 10 bases between. The length of the CDR3 is 16 residues. The germline V gene encodes CDR1 SGDLS and CDR2 YYNGEE.